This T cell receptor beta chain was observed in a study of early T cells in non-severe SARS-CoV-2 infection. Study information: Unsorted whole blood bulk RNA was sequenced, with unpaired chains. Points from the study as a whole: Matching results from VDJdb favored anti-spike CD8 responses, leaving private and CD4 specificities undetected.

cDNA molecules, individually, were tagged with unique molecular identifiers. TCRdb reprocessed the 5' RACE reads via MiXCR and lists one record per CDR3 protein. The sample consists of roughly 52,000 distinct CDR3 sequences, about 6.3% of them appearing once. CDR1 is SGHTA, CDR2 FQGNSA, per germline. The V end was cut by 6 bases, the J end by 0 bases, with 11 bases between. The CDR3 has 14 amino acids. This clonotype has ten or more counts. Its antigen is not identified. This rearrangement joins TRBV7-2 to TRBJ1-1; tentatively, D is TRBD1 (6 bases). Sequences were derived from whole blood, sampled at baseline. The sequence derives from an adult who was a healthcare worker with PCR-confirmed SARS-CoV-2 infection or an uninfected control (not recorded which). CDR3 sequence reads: CASRDGQLNTEAFF. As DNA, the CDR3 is TGTGCCAGCAGAGACGGACAGCTGAACACTGAAGCTTTCTTT.